This TCR beta chain was obtained from a study of post-analysis software for immune sequencing data. Overall study findings and caveats: Controls had lower frequencies than patients of five or six TRBV segments, which included TRBV5-6, TRBV5-1 and TRBV20-1.

V was pared by 5 bases and J by 0 bases, with 13 bases between. The CDR3 has 15 residues. Germline lookup yields CDR1 SNHLY and CDR2 FYNNEI. Built from TCR beta cDNA, the libraries had unique molecular identifiers in them. MiXCR, applied by TCRdb to the PCR reads, yields one record per CDR3 protein. The table lists roughly 200,000 distinct CDR3 sequences, roughly 30% of them singletons. On this clonotype itself: Its antigen is as yet unknown.

This clonotype was obtained from a girl aged 2-17 years with multiple sclerosis. The chain recombines TRBV2 with TRBJ1-2; unclear D gene. Sequenced input: blood. In DNA, the CDR3 is TGTGCCAGCAGTCTGACAATCACAGCTAACTATGGCTACACCTTC. Translating gives CASSLTITANYGYTF.